This T cell receptor (beta chain) emerged from a study of T cell repertoires in cytomegalovirus infection. Study background: Well-studied HLA-B-restricted epitopes and recently identified HLA-C-restricted epitopes of CMV were both used in the study. Public signatures in TCR beta pointed to CMV infection and matching HLA type. General study results and limits: HLA-C-restricted CMV clonotypes gave the most frequent clonotype in two of eight donors. There were carriers of CMV plus the relevant HLA, and cumulative public TCR beta family frequency identified them.

TCRdb re-derived calls from the reads in MiXCR, one entry per CDR3 protein. This sample has about 60,000 distinct CDR3 sequences, with 20% to 25% found just once. Concerning this clonotype: Antigen: not known.

This sequence was found in a human donor in good health (CMV status not recorded). Some clones in this sample may be carry-over from other donors' samples. The starting material was CD8+ T cells from cultured PBMCs, obtained from culture after CMV antigen stimulation.

This CDR3 is CASSARVEGTGGLYEQYF. CDR3 in DNA: TGTGCCAGCAGCGCCCGCGTTGAGGGGACAGGGGGCTTGTACGAGCAGTACTTC. The chain combines TRBV7-9 with TRBJ2-7; 12 bases are a match to TRBD1. Germline assignment: CDR1 SEHNR and CDR2 FQNEAQ (reference sequence). The CDR3 sequence is 18 residues long. V lost 5 bases and J lost 4; bases outside the gene matches: 15.